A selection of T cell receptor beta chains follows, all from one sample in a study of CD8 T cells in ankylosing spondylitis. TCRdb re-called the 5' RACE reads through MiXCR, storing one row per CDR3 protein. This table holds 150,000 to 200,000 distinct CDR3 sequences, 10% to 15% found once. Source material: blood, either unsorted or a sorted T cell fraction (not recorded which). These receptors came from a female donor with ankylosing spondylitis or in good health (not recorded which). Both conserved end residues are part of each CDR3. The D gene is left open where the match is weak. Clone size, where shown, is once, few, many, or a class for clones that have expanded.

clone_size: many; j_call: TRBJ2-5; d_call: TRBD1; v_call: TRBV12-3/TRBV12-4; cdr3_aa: CASSSPRQGQETQYF; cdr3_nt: TGTGCCAGCAGTTCGCCCCGACAGGGTCAAGAGACCCAGTACTTC
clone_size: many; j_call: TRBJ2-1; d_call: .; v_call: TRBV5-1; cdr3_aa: CASSVGRGTLRGEQFF; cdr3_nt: TGCGCCAGCAGCGTCGGGCGGGGCACCCTAAGGGGTGAGCAGTTCTTC
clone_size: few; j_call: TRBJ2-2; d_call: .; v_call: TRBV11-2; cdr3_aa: CASSLAGSQVFF; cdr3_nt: TGTGCCAGCAGCTTAGCGGGCAGCCAGGTGTTTTTT
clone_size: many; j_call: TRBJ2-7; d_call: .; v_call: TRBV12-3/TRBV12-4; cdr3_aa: CASRPRQTYEQYF; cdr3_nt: TGTGCCAGCAGACCCCGACAGACCTACGAGCAGTACTTC
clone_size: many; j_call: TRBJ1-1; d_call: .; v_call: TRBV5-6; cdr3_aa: CASSPGVFTEAFF; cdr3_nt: TGTGCCAGCAGCCCGGGAGTTTTCACTGAAGCTTTCTTT
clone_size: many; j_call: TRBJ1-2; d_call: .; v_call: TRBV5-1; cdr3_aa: CASSLVQGLPSGYTF; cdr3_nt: TGCGCCAGCAGCTTGGTCCAGGGCTTACCCTCTGGCTACACCTTC
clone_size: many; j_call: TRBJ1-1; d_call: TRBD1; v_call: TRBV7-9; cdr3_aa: CASRQGLSPEAFF; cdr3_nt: TGTGCCAGCAGACAGGGGTTAAGTCCTGAAGCTTTCTTT
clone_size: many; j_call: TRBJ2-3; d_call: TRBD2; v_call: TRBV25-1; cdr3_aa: CASVAGDTDTQYF; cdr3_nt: TGTGCCAGTGTAGCGGGGGACACAGATACGCAGTATTTT
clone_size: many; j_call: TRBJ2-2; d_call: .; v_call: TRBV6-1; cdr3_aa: CASNLHGTSNTGELFF; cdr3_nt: TGTGCCAGCAACTTACATGGGACATCGAACACCGGGGAGCTGTTTTTT
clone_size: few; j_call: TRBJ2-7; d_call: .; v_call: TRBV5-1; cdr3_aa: CASSLTGSEFGEQYF; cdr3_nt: TGCGCCAGCAGCTTAACAGGGTCGGAGTTCGGCGAGCAGTACTTC
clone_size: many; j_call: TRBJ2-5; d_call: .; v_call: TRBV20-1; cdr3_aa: CSARDGGMGVQETQYF; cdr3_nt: TGCAGTGCTAGAGATGGTGGGATGGGGGTGCAAGAGACCCAGTACTTC
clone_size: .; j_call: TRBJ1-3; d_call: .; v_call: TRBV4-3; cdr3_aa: CASSQDPGNTIYF; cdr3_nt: TGCGCCAGCAGCCAAGACCCCGGAAACACCATATATTTT
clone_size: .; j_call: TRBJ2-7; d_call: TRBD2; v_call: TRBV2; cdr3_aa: CASSEVGGSSYEQYF; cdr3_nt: TGTGCCAGCAGTGAAGTCGGCGGGAGCTCCTACGAGCAGTACTTC
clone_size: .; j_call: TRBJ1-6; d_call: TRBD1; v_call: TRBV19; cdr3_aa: CASSPTGAHNSPLHF; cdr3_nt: TGTGCCAGTAGTCCCACAGGGGCCCATAATTCACCCCTCCACTTT
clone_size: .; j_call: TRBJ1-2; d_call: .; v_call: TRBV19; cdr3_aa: CASSPTMGWGYTF; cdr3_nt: TGTGCCAGTAGTCCCACCATGGGTTGGGGCTACACCTTC
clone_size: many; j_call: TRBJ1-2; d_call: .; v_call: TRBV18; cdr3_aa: CASLSEGIYGYTF; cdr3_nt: TGTGCCAGCCTTTCGGAGGGAATCTATGGCTACACCTTC
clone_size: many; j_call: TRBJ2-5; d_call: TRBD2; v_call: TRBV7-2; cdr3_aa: CASSTAGGYQETQYF; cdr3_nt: TGTGCCAGCAGCACAGCGGGAGGGTACCAAGAGACCCAGTACTTC
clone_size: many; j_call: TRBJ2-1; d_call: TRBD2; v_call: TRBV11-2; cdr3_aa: CASSLIAGGLSYNEQFF; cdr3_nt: TGTGCCAGCAGCTTGATAGCGGGAGGGTTGTCCTACAATGAGCAGTTCTTC
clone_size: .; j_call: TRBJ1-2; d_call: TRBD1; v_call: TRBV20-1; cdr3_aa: CSARALGQGAGYTF; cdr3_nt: TGCAGTGCTAGAGCGTTGGGACAGGGGGCTGGCTACACCTTC
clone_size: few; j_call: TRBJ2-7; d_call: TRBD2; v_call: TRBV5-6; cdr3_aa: CASSLALAGFSYEQYF; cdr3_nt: TGTGCCAGCAGCTTGGCCCTAGCGGGGTTCTCCTACGAGCAGTACTTC
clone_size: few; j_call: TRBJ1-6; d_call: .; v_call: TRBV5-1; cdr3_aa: CASATGEVSYNSPLHF; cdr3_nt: TGCGCCAGCGCCACGGGAGAGGTCTCCTATAATTCACCCCTCCACTTT
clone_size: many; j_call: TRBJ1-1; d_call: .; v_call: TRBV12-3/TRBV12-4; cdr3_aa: CASSFLGITEAFF; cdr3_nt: TGTGCCAGCAGTTTTCTTGGGATCACTGAAGCTTTCTTT
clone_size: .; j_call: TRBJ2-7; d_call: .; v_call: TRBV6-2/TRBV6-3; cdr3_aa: CASSYSPRGFYEQYF; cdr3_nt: TGTGCCAGCAGTTACTCTCCCCGCGGCTTCTACGAGCAGTACTTC
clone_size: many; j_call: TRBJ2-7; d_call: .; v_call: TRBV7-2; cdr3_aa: CASSSTASQPYEQYF; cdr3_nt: TGTGCCAGCAGTTCTACGGCTTCCCAGCCCTACGAGCAGTACTTC
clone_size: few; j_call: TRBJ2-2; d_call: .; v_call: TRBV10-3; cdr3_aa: CAISEANTGELFF; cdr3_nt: TGTGCCATCAGTGAAGCGAACACCGGGGAGCTGTTTTTT
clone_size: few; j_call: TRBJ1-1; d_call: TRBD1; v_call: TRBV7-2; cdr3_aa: CASSLETGRDTEAFF; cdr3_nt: TGTGCCAGCAGTCTAGAGACAGGGAGGGACACTGAAGCTTTCTTT
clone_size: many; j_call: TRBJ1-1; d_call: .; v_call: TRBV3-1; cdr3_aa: CASSQELRGMAGAFF; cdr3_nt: TGTGCCAGCAGCCAAGAACTGAGGGGAATGGCTGGGGCTTTCTTT
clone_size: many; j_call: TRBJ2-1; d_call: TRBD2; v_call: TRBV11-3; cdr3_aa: CASSLVAGNNEQFF; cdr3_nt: TGTGCCAGCAGCTTGGTAGCGGGGAACAATGAGCAGTTCTTC
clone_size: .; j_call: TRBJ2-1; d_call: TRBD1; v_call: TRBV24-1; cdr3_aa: CATSDPTGVGPNEQFF; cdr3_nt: TGTGCCACCAGTGATCCCACAGGGGTGGGGCCAAATGAGCAGTTCTTC
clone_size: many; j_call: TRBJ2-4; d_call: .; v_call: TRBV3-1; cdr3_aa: CASSFFSSGLNIQYF; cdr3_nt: TGTGCCAGCAGCTTCTTCTCGTCGGGATTAAACATTCAGTACTTC
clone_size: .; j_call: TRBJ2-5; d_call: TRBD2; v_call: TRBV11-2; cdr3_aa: CASSLNSGGYQETQYF; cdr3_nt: TGTGCCAGCAGCTTAAACAGCGGGGGGTACCAAGAGACCCAGTACTTC
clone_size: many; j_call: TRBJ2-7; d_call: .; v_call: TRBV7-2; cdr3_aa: CASSLAVDSYEQYF; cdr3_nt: TGTGCCAGCAGCTTAGCGGTAGACTCCTACGAGCAGTACTTC
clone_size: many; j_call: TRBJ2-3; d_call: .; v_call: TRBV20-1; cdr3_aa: CSAADYRTDTQYF; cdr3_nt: TGCAGTGCTGCTGACTACCGCACAGATACGCAGTATTTT
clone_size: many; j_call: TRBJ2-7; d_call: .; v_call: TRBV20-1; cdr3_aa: CSALGRDGYEQYF; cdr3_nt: TGCAGTGCTCTGGGTCGGGACGGTTACGAGCAGTACTTC
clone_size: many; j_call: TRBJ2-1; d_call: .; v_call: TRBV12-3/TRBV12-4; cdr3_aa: CASSLGSGGGNEQFF; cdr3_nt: TGTGCCAGCAGTTTAGGCTCAGGGGGAGGGAATGAGCAGTTCTTC
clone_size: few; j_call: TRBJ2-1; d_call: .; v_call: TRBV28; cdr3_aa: CASSHPFYNEQFF; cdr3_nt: TGTGCCAGCAGCCACCCCTTCTACAATGAGCAGTTCTTC
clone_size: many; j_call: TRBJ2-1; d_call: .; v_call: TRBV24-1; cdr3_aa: CATSLPASEQFF; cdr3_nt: TGTGCCACCAGTCTCCCGGCAAGTGAGCAGTTCTTC
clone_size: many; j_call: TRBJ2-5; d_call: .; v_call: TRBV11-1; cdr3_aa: CASSKGRNSQETQYF; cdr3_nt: TGTGCCAGCAGCAAGGGACGGAATTCCCAAGAGACCCAGTACTTC
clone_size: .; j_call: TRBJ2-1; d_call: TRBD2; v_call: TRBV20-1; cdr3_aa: CSARMGGPDEQFF; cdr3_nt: TGCAGTGCTAGGATGGGAGGGCCGGATGAGCAGTTCTTC
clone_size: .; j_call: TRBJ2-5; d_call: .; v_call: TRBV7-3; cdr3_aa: CASSLMGAPQETQYF; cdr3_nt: TGTGCCAGCAGCTTAATGGGGGCGCCCCAAGAGACCCAGTACTTC
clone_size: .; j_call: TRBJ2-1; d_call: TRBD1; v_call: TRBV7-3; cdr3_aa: CASNLTRAGTGNNNEQFF; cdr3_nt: TGTGCCAGCAACTTAACGAGAGCCGGGACAGGGAACAACAATGAGCAGTTCTTC
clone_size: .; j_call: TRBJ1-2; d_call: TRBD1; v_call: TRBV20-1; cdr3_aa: CSAASVQGKYGYTF; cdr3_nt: TGCAGTGCGGCCTCCGTACAGGGGAAGTATGGCTACACCTTC
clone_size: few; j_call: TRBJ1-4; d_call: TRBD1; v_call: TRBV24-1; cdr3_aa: CATSDPGQGATNEKLFF; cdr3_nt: TGTGCCACCAGTGACCCGGGACAGGGGGCAACTAATGAAAAACTGTTTTTT
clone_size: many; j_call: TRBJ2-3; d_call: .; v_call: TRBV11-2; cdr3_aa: CASSLALPGDTQYF; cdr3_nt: TGTGCCAGCAGCTTAGCCCTCCCCGGGGATACGCAGTATTTT
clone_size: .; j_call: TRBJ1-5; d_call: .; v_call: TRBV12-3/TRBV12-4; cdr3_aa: CASSLSTGRNQPQHF; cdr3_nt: TGTGCCAGCAGTTTAAGTACAGGGAGAAATCAGCCCCAGCATTTT
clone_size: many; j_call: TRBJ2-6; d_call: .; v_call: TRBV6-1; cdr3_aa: CASSPGMTSGANVLTF; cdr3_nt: TGTGCCAGCAGTCCGGGCATGACATCCGGGGCCAACGTCCTGACTTTC
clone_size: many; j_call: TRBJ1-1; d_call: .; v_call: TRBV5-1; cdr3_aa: CASSRVPNTEAFF; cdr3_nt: TGCGCCAGCAGCAGGGTCCCGAACACTGAAGCTTTCTTT
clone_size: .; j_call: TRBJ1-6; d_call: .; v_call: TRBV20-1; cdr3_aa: CSASRGGEDSPLHF; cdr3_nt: TGCAGTGCTAGTCGGGGGGGGGAGGATTCACCCCTCCACTTT
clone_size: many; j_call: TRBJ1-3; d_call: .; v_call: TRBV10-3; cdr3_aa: CAISSQVGSSGNTIYF; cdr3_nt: TGTGCCATCAGCAGCCAGGTCGGAAGCTCTGGAAACACCATATATTTT
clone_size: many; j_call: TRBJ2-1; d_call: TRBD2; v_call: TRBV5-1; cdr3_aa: CASSSTPSGRVEQFF; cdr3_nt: TGCGCCAGCAGCTCTACCCCTAGCGGGAGAGTTGAGCAGTTCTTC
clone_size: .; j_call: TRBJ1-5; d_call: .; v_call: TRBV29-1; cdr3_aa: CSVEDTGSWGNQPQHF; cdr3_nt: TGCAGCGTTGAAGATACAGGGAGTTGGGGAAATCAGCCCCAGCATTTT
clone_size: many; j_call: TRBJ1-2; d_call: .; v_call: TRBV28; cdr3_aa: CASSLNWRGGYTF; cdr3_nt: TGTGCCAGCAGTTTAAACTGGAGGGGTGGCTACACCTTC
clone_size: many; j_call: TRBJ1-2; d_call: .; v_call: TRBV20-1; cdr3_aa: CSASPPGAPSGYTF; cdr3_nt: TGCAGTGCTAGCCCCCCGGGGGCACCCTCTGGCTACACCTTC
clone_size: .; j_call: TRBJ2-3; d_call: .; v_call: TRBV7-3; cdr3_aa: CASRLPGDVKRADTQYF; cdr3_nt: TGTGCCAGCAGGCTTCCCGGGGACGTAAAAAGGGCAGATACGCAGTATTTT
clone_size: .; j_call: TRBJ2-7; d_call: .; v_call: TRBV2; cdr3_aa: CASGLASYEQYF; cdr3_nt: TGTGCCAGCGGGCTAGCGAGCTACGAGCAGTACTTC
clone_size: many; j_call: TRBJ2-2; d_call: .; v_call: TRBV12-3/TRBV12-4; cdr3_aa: CASNPEVSTGELFF; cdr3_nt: TGTGCCAGCAACCCGGAAGTTAGCACCGGGGAGCTGTTTTTT
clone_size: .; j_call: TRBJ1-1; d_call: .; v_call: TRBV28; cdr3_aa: CASCAGTEAFF; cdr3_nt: TGTGCCAGCTGCGCGGGCACTGAAGCTTTCTTT